The T cell receptor beta chain described here comes from a study of T cells in Graves' hyperthyroidism and ophthalmopathy (dated by TCRdb to about 2019). Concerning the study at large: Peripheral blood samples were taken at the time of initial diagnosis, prior to any treatment. The approximately 97 discovery patients were randomly divided into training and test sets at a 7:3 ratio. TCR V-J signatures able to tell the groups apart were searched for in a discovery cohort of 100 patients, of whom more than 40 had Graves' ophthalmopathy and 55 to 65 had stable Graves' hyperthyroidism. Following sampling, methimazole starting at 30 mg daily was given to hyperthyroidism patients, and high-dose intravenous methylprednisolone was given to ophthalmopathy patients. TCR Vbeta CDR3 sequencing of some 140 peripheral blood samples (fewer than 45 ophthalmopathy, some 75 hyperthyroidism and roughly 17 progressor patients) is reported in the paper. In several Graves' hyperthyroidism patients, the study also compared T-cell repertoires from thyroid tissue with T-cell repertoires from blood. Prospective prediction of ophthalmopathy was tested in an independent validation cohort consisting of roughly 20 hyperthyroidism patients and approximately 16 patients who later progressed to ophthalmopathy. Study-wide conclusions, independent of this receptor: Most expanded thyroid clonotypes (frequency above 0.001) were also detected in blood, suggesting blood repertoires may reflect thyroid immune responses. A model built on a 13 V-J signature distinguished ophthalmopathy from stable hyperthyroidism, reaching about 88% sensitivity and about 81% specificity in cross-validation and 80%/75% in testing. No statistical method was used to fix the sample size in advance, and group allocation was not hidden from the investigators. In validation, the model predicted progression to ophthalmopathy with roughly 66% sensitivity and roughly 75% specificity, a median of 6.5 months before onset.

Amplification of TCR beta CDR3 regions was carried out from RNA transcripts. The first round of RT-PCR for the TCR CDR3 was performed with the HTBI primer set and the Qiagen OneStep RT-PCR kit. A second multiplex PCR round built the libraries, followed by size selection and purification. Paired-end sequencing of the libraries was performed with 100 bp reads on an Illumina HiSeq2000. In the paper's pipeline: Raw data were processed with SOAPnuke, discarding reads with adapters, uncalled bases, mean Phred below 15, or no exact constant-primer or identifier match. High-quality paired reads were merged using COPE v1.2.5, and each unique nucleotide sequence was defined as a clonotype. Clonotypes were aligned to IMGT TRBV, TRBD and TRBJ reference segments using MiTCR v1.1. Only V-J combinations with frequency above 0.0001, covering approximately 99% of repertoires, were analysed. A TCS score was defined as the ratio between F50 (clonal expansion) and ExV (chaos), using BLOSUM62-based TCRdist between CDR3 peptides within each V-J. Welch's t-statistics and random forest reduced around 550 V-J features to 10 to 15, which were used in a naive Bayes classifier (R e1071). The public reads were quality trimmed at Q25 with fastp and then assembled into clones with MiXCR by TCRdb, keeping productive beta chains. Merged by CDR3 protein, the rows form single entries marked with the most common genes and DNA. In this record, the V and J calls reflect TCRdb's handling and not the investigators' own analysis. Present in this sample are 200,000 to 250,000 distinct CDR3 sequences, approximately 17% of which were seen just once. Of the sample, 50% is held by the ten largest clones.

A patient counted as having stable Graves' hyperthyroidism if no progression to ophthalmopathy occurred over 18 months of follow-up. Hyperthyroidism patients were newly diagnosed, had a disease duration of under 2 months, and were aged 18 to 65 years. Exclusion was applied to patients with uncontrolled infections, other autoimmune diseases, pregnancy or lactation. Diagnoses were established on the basis of clinical symptoms, serum thyroxine and TRAb, thyroid ultrasound, and orbital computed tomography. Ficoll-Paque density gradient centrifugation was used to isolate PBMCs from about 9.4 ml of fresh peripheral blood. Total RNA was extracted using Trizol reagent, and RNA quality was assessed on an Agilent 2100 Bioanalyzer. This clonotype was observed a handful of times. Which antigen it targets is not known. Base qualities are missing; no much larger clone stands one base away. V is trimmed back by 8 bases and J by 2 bases, and the junction contains 2 bases that no gene match accounts for. Measured from the cysteine to the phenylalanine, the CDR3 is 12 residues long. Left in the record is the CDR3 DNA by itself, 36 bases read in frame from the first base. CDR1 MNHEY and CDR2 SMNVEV are derived from the germline V gene (reference sequence).

This sequence was found in a man aged 50-59 years with Graves' hyperthyroidism. Sequenced input: blood. The chain links TRBV27 with TRBJ2-7; 8 junctional bases match TRBD2. The CDR3 is CASSGGAYEQYF. The nucleotide sequence is TGTGCCAGCTCCGGGGGGGCCTACGAGCAGTACTTC.